Below, one T cell receptor (beta chain) is given with its context. The record originates from a study of blood T cell repertoires in COVID-19. Overall study: The study drew acute and convalescent COVID-19 samples from the United States, Italy and Spain. Nucleic acid was either cDNA or gDNA, and it came from T cells, B-cell-depleted T cells, or PBMCs.

Original handling: Reference gene primer amplification yielded estimated nucleated cell counts. Sequencing used immunoSEQ multiplex PCR; TCRdb keeps in-frame clones, though not all of them. Clone size and the V and J calls come from that table; the DNA yielded D and trimming. The sample yields some 150,000 clones, around 80% seen once. This CDR3 comprises 11 residues. Germline lookup yields CDR1 SNHLY and CDR2 FYNNEI. V gave up 6 bases and J gave up 8 bases, with 10 bases separating them. This TCR was sampled from a woman in her 50s in a cohort sampled during active or convalescent COVID-19. The rearrangement uses TRBV2 and TRBJ1-2, with D unresolved. The sample consisted of peripheral blood. The DNA for the CDR3 is TGTGCCAGCAGCCCCCCGGGGGGCTACACCTTC. Its translation: CASSPPGGYTF.